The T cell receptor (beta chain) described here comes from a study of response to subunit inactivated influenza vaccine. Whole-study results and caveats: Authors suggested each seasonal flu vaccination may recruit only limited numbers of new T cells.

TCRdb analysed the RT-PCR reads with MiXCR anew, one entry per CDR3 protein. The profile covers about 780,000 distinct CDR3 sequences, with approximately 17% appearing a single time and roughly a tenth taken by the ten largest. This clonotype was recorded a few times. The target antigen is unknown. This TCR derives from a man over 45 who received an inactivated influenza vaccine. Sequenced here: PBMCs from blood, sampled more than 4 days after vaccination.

The CDR3 sequence is CASSQGQGSRNQPQHF. The CDR3 nucleotides are TGTGCCAGCAGCCAAGGGCAGGGTTCCCGCAATCAGCCCCAGCATTTT. V usage is TRBV4-2 and J usage is TRBJ1-5; tentatively, D is TRBD1 (5 bases). Deletions cut 1 base from V and 2 bases from J, with 12 bases between. This CDR3 has 16 residues. Germline V gene sequence: CDR1 LGHNA, CDR2 YNFKEQ.